This TCR beta chain originates from a study of T-cell reconstitution after alpha-beta-depleted transplantation in children (dated by TCRdb to 2016 to 2017). Study-level background: The study quantitatively tracked T-cell immune reconstitution after TCRalphabeta/CD19-depleted allogeneic hematopoietic cell transplantation in children using TCR repertoire profiling.

The V and J ends are trimmed by 6 bases and 7 bases, leaving 9 bases between them. CDR1 and CDR2, per the germline V gene (reference sequence), are MNHEY and SMNVEV. The CDR3 runs 11 amino acids, cysteine and phenylalanine included. Only the CDR3 portion is preserved as DNA: 33 bases, with reading frame beginning at the first base. Turning to this clonotype: Its recognized antigen is unknown. Base qualities are missing; no much larger clone stands one base away.

Library creation used PCR. TCRdb shows the sequencer as Illumina HiSeq 2500. TCR library preparation used molecular barcoding, with unique molecular identifiers applied to normalize quantification of the TCRbeta repertoire. The public reads were quality trimmed at Q25 with fastp and then assembled into clones with MiXCR by TCRdb, keeping productive beta chains. Each entry merges the rows of one CDR3 protein and shows their most common DNA and genes. The sample has hundreds of thousands of distinct CDR3 sequences on record, around 9.6% of them singletons. The top ten clonotypes cover around 6.2% of the sample.

Specimen: PBMCs from the stem cell graft donor, collected from the stem cell graft. The V gene is TRBV27 and the J gene is TRBJ2-5; there is no confident call for the D gene. The source is a human donor who donated a stem cell graft to a child with acute lymphoblastic leukemia. The CDR3 protein is CASSSTGTQYF. The DNA sequence follows: TGTGCCAGCAGCTCGACGGGGACCCAGTACTTC.